Following are 27 T cell receptor beta chains from one sample sequenced in a study of T cell responses to AZD1222 COVID-19 vaccine. Sequencing was performed with immunoSEQ multiplex PCR; in TCRdb, only in-frame clones are kept and a portion is missing. The table records some 170,000 clones, roughly 94% of them present only once. This specimen was peripheral blood, taken 28 days after the second AZD1222 dose. The receptors come from an adult who received the AZD1222 COVID-19 vaccine.

V and J are TRBV6-5 and TRBJ2-7, with 8 bases fitting TRBD1. This CDR3 region has 14 residues. The germline CDR1 and CDR2 sequences are MNHEY and SVGAGI. V trimming: 5 bases; J trimming: 4 bases; junction bases outside the gene matches: 7. DNA for the CDR3: TGTGCCAGCAGTAAACGGACAGGGAGATACGAGCAGTACTTC. It is translated as CASSKRTGRYEQYF.

The chain links TRBV16 to TRBJ1-5; a possible D gene is TRBD1 (5 bases). From germline, CDR1 is KGHSY and CDR2 FQNENV. The CDR3 has 13 residues. The V end lost 1 base, the J end lost 4 bases, and 5 bases lay between the germline ends. In DNA, the CDR3 is TGTGCCAGCAGCCAATGGGGGAATCAGCCCCAGCATTTT. Translating gives CASSQWGNQPQHF.

The rearrangement uses TRBV9 and TRBJ1-3; D gene ambiguous. The CDR3 loop spans 12 amino acids. V lost 7 bases and J 4 bases, leaving 9 bases between the germline ends. Per the germline V gene, CDR1 is SGDLS and CDR2 is YYNGEE. CDR3 coding DNA: TGTGCCAGCGGGTTACAGGGAAACACCATATATTTT. Encoded protein: CASGLQGNTIYF.

The rearrangement uses TRBV11-2 and TRBJ1-6; D is unclear. This CDR3 has 17 residues. The ends were cut back, 5 bases at V and 6 bases at J, with 20 bases in the middle. Germline CDR1 is SGHAT and CDR2 is FQNNGV. The CDR3, as DNA: TGTGCCAGCAGCCCACTACCGAGTGGGGTCGGTAATTCACCCCTCCACTTT. Translating gives CASSPLPSGVGNSPLHF.

Note on this clone: One end of the junction fails to match germline, which may point to a read error. The V and J genes are TRBV5-5 and TRBJ1-2; 9 nucleotides match TRBD1. This CDR3 comprises 12 residues. Per germline, CDR1 SGHKS and CDR2 YYEKEE (reference sequence). This chain's CDR3 is CASSPEGQGGGF. DNA of the CDR3: TGTGCCAGCAGCCCCGAGGGACAGGGAGGGGGATTC.

V is TRBV19 and J is TRBJ1-2; possible D gene TRBD1, 6 bases. Germline V CDR1 and CDR2: LNHDA, SQIVND (reference sequence). V was cut by 3 bases and J by 4 bases, with 12 bases left in between. This CDR3 spans 14 amino acids. The CDR3 sequence: CASSIVQGVYGYTF. CDR3 DNA sequence: TGTGCCAGTAGTATTGTACAGGGAGTCTATGGCTACACCTTC.

This chain connects TRBV27 to TRBJ1-5, with D hard to call. V was cut by 4 bases and J by 0 bases, with 7 bases left in between. The CDR3 has 14 amino acids. The germline gives CDR1 MNHEY, CDR2 SMNVEV (reference sequence). In DNA form, the CDR3 reads TGTGCCAGCAGTTCTAGATATAGCAATCAGCCCCAGCATTTT. It encodes CASSSRYSNQPQHF.

The gene calls are TRBV4-2 and TRBJ1-3, with D possibly TRBD1 on 5 matching bases. The CDR3 contains 14 residues. Germline values: CDR1 LGHNA, CDR2 YNFKEQ. The V gene lost 1 base and the J gene lost 7 bases, with 11 bases spanning the gap. The CDR3 region is CASSQGSGGNTIYF. The CDR3 nucleotides are TGTGCCAGCAGCCAAGGCAGCGGGGGGAACACCATATATTTT.

This clone has more than one count but fewer than ten. V gene TRBV5-6 combines with J gene TRBJ1-2; the match to TRBD1 covers 7 bases. CDR3 length equals 14 residues. V gave up 0 bases and J gave up 5 bases; unmatched junction bases: 4. Germline lookup yields CDR1 SGHDT and CDR2 YYEEEE. CDR3 sequence: CASSLAVTGYGYTF. The CDR3 DNA is TGTGCCAGCAGCTTGGCGGTGACAGGGTATGGCTACACCTTC.

This chain uses TRBV6-5 with TRBJ1-1; weak D call: TRBD1 (5 bases). Trimming removed 7 bases at V and 0 bases at J, with 6 bases between. CDR1 and CDR2 from the germline V gene are MNHEY and SVGAGI. This CDR3 contains 12 residues. The DNA for the CDR3 is TGTGCCAGCACGGGGGTGAACACTGAAGCTTTCTTT. Its protein is CASTGVNTEAFF.

This chain joins TRBV10-3 and TRBJ1-4; 9 nucleotides match TRBD1. Germline V gene lookup returns CDR1 ENHRY and CDR2 SYGVKD. The CDR3 contains 15 residues. V gave up 4 bases and J gave up 5 bases; unmatched junction bases: 5. CDR3 region: CAISVSDRGNEKLFF. CDR3 DNA: TGTGCCATCAGTGTGTCCGACAGGGGGAATGAAAAACTGTTTTTT.

This clone appeared once. The genes are TRBV19 and TRBJ1-5; unclear D gene. V gave up 4 bases and J gave up 6 bases, with 22 bases separating them. The CDR3 contains 17 residues. CDR1 and CDR2 from the germline V gene are LNHDA and SQIVND (reference sequence). CDR3 in DNA: TGTGCCAGTAGTACTACCACCCGGGCCGGCCGGGGTCAGCCCCAGCATTTT. Translated, it gives CASSTTTRAGRGQPQHF.

The chain uses TRBV19 and TRBJ1-1, with D perhaps TRBD1 (6 bases). CDR1 LNHDA and CDR2 SQIVND come from the germline V gene (reference sequence). This CDR3 region has 13 residues. V lost 6 bases and J 1 base, leaving 9 bases between the germline ends. CDR3 in DNA: TGTGCCAGTAGCGACAGGCCGAACACTGAAGCTTTCTTT. The encoded protein is CASSDRPNTEAFF.

V usage is TRBV5-1 and J usage is TRBJ2-3, with a possible D match to TRBD1 (5 bases). CDR3 length: 14 residues. Germline V gene sequence: CDR1 SGHRS, CDR2 YFSETQ. V lost 7 bases, J lost 1 base, and 13 bases lay in between. The CDR3, as DNA: TGCGCCAGCGCAACCGTAGGGGGCACAGATACGCAGTATTTT. This translates into CASATVGGTDTQYF.

The chain carries TRBV19 and TRBJ1-1; 7 bases agree with TRBD1. Trimming removed 9 bases from V and 4 bases from J; junction bases left unmatched: 11. The CDR3 covers 14 residues. The germline CDR1 and CDR2 sequences are LNHDA and SQIVND (reference sequence). The CDR3 spells CASAAEGARTEAFF. The CDR3 nucleotides read TGTGCCAGCGCCGCGGAGGGGGCACGCACTGAAGCTTTCTTT. Together with reference TRBV19 and TRBJ1-1, the CDR3 gives the full variable domain: DGGITQSPKYLFRKEGQNVTLSCEQNLNHDAMYWYRQDPGQGLRLIYYSQIVNDFQKGDIAEGYSVSREKKESFPLTVTSAQKNPTAFYLCASAAEGARTEAFFGQGTRLTVV.

The chain recombines TRBV5-8 with TRBJ1-2; no reliable D call. The germline gives CDR1 SGHTS, CDR2 YDEGEE. This CDR3 is 15 amino acids long. Trimming removed 2 bases from V and 4 bases from J, with 15 bases in between. The CDR3 is CASSLAGTQSYGYTF. For the CDR3, the DNA is TGTGCCAGCAGCTTAGCGGGAACCCAGTCCTATGGCTACACCTTC.

This clone showed up just a few times. The rearrangement links TRBV6-6 to TRBJ2-3, with D tentatively TRBD2 (6 bases). Between the trimmed V and J ends, which lost 6 bases and 4 bases, there was a span of 17 bases. CDR3 length: 15 amino acids. Germline V gene data show CDR1 as MNHNY and CDR2 as SVGAGI (reference sequence). CDR3 loop: CASSPYFRGSDTQYF. CDR3 in DNA: TGTGCCAGCAGCCCTTACTTCCGGGGGTCAGATACGCAGTATTTT.

The chain links TRBV5-1 to TRBJ1-1; D gene unclear. The length of the CDR3 is 14 residues. V lost 2 bases to trimming and J lost 1 base, with 9 bases between them. The germline V gene encodes CDR1 SGHRS and CDR2 YFSETQ. CDR3 loop: CASSFAGKNTEAFF. The CDR3 DNA reads TGCGCCAGCAGCTTTGCAGGCAAGAACACTGAAGCTTTCTTT.

The chain links TRBV18 to TRBJ1-3; unclear D gene. Germline V gene data show CDR1 as KGHSH and CDR2 as LQKENI. The CDR3 covers 17 residues. Trimming stripped 2 bases from V and 0 bases from J, with 14 bases between. The CDR3: CASSPGLVGISGNTIYF. The CDR3 region has the DNA TGTGCCAGCTCACCAGGTCTAGTGGGAATCTCTGGAAACACCATATATTTT.

The rearrangement uses TRBV7-3 and TRBJ2-3, with TRBD2 as a possible D gene (6 bases). The V and J ends lost 3 bases and 0 bases respectively, with 10 bases between them. CDR3 size: 15 residues. Germline values: CDR1 SGHTA, CDR2 FQGTGA. CDR3 residues: CASSFAGTSTDTQYF. CDR3 bases: TGTGCCAGCAGCTTTGCGGGGACCAGCACAGATACGCAGTATTTT.

The V and J genes are TRBV19 and TRBJ1-2; D not certain. Germline values: CDR1 LNHDA, CDR2 SQIVND (reference sequence). Deletions cut 5 bases from V and 9 bases from J, with 13 bases between. CDR3 length: 12 amino acids. The CDR3 nucleotides are TGTGCCAGTAGTTGGAATACGGAAAGCTACACCTTC. Amino acid sequence: CASSWNTESYTF.

The chain employs TRBV6-4 and TRBJ1-5, with 9 bases that match TRBD1. The CDR3 contains 12 residues. Looked up from germline, CDR1 is MRHNA and CDR2 is SNTAGT. Trimming removed 9 bases from V and 4 bases from J; junction bases left unmatched: 1. The CDR3 DNA reads as TGTGCCAGGGGACAGGGTAATCAGCCCCAGCATTTT. Translated, it gives CARGQGNQPQHF.

The CDR3 protein is CASTPRADFNQPQHF. The CDR3 DNA sequence: TGCGCCAGCACCCCACGGGCAGATTTCAATCAGCCCCAGCATTTT. The chain is built from TRBV4-1 and TRBJ1-5; D is unclear. The CDR3 is 15 residues long. Germline CDR1 MGHRA, CDR2 YSYEKL. Trimming shortened V by 7 bases and J by 3 bases, and 16 bases separated the two germline ends.

This rearrangement joins TRBV18 to TRBJ2-7; perhaps TRBD2 as D (7 bases). The CDR3 has 16 residues. Between the trimmed V and J ends, which lost 4 bases and 1 base, there was a span of 17 bases. Looked up from germline, CDR1 is KGHSH and CDR2 is LQKENI. DNA of the CDR3: TGTGCCAGCTCACTTCTAAGCGGGACACAATCCTACGAGCAGTACTTC. Translation: CASSLLSGTQSYEQYF.

V and J are TRBV6-6 and TRBJ1-2; TRBD1 matches 10 bases. Germline V CDR1 and CDR2: MNHNY, SVGAGI (reference sequence). V shed 6 bases, J shed 3 bases, and the junction held 7 bases outside the gene matches. CDR3 size: 15 residues. As DNA, the CDR3 is TGTGCCAGCAGCCGGGACAGGGGATCGGACTATGGCTACACCTTC. Its translation is CASSRDRGSDYGYTF.

The rearrangement uses TRBV3-1 (or the pseudogene TRBV3-2) and TRBJ1-1, with TRBD1 as a possible D gene (5 bases). Trimming left V 6 bases short and J 1 base short, with 12 bases between. Per the germline V gene, CDR1 is LGHDT and CDR2 is YNNKEL (reference sequence). The CDR3 runs to 14 residues. The CDR3 DNA sequence: TGTGCCAGCAGGGGGGGAAGGACGAACACTGAAGCTTTCTTT. It specifies CASRGGRTNTEAFF.

The sample holds one count of this clone. The chain combines TRBV5-4 with TRBJ2-6; D uncertain. The CDR3 is 16 amino acids. The germline CDR1 and CDR2 sequences are SGHNT and YYREEE (reference sequence). V dropped 2 bases and J dropped 0 bases, with 9 bases sitting between them. The CDR3 coding sequence is TGTGCCAGCAGCTTAAAGGTTCCCTCTGGGGCCAACGTCCTGACTTTC. Residues: CASSLKVPSGANVLTF.